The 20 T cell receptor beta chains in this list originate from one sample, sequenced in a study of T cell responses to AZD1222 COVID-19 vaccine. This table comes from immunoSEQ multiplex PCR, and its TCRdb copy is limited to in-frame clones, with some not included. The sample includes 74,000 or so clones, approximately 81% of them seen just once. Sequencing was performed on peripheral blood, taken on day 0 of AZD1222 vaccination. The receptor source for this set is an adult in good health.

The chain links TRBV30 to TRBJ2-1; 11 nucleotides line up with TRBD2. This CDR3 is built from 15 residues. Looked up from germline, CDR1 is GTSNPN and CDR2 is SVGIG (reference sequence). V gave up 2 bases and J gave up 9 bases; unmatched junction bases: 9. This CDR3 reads CAWSTSLAGVGEQFF. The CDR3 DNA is TGTGCCTGGAGTACTTCACTAGCGGGGGTGGGTGAGCAGTTCTTC.

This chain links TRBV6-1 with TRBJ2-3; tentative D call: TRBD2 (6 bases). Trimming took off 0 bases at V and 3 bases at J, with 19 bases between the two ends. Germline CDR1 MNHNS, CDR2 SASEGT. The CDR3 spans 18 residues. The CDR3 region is CASSEATFGGGRTDTQYF. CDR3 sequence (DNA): TGTGCCAGCAGTGAAGCGACCTTTGGGGGAGGAAGAACAGATACGCAGTATTTT.

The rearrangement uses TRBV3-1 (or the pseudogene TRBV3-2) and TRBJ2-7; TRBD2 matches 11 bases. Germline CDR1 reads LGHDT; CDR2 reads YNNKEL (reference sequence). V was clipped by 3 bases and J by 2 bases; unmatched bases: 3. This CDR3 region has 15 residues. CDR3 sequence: CASSHLAGGAYEQYF. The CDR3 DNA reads TGTGCCAGCAGCCATCTAGCGGGAGGTGCCTACGAGCAGTACTTC.

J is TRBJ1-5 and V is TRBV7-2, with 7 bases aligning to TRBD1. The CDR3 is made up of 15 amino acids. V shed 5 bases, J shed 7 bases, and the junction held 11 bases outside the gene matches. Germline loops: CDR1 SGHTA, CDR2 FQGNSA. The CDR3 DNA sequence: TGTGCCAGCAGCCGCCAACCAGGGGGTGGACAGCCCCAGCATTTT. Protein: CASSRQPGGGQPQHF.

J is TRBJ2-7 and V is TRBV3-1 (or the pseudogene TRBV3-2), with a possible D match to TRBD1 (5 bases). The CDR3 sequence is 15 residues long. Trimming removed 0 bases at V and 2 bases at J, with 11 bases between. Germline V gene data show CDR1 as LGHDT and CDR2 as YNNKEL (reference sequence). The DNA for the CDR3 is TGTGCCAGCAGCCAAGAAATAGGGGATCCCTACGAGCAGTACTTC. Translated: CASSQEIGDPYEQYF.

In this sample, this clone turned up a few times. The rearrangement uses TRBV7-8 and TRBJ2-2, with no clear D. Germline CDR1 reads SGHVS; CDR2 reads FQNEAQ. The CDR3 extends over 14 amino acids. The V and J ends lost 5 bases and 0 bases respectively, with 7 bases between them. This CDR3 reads CASSPLANTGELFF. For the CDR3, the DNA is TGTGCCAGCAGCCCCCTTGCGAACACCGGGGAGCTGTTTTTT.

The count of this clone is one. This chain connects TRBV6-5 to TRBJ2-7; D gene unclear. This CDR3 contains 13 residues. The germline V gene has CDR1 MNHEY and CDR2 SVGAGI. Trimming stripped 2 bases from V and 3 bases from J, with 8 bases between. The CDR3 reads CASSYRWGYEQYF. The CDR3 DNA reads TGTGCCAGCAGTTACCGGTGGGGCTACGAGCAGTACTTC.

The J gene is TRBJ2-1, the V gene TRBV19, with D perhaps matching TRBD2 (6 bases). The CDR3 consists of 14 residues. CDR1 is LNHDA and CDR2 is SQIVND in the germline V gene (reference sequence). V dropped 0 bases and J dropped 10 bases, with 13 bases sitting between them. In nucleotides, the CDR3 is TGTGCCAGTAGTATAGATGGAGGGGCGCAGGAGCAGTTCTTC. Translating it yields CASSIDGGAQEQFF.

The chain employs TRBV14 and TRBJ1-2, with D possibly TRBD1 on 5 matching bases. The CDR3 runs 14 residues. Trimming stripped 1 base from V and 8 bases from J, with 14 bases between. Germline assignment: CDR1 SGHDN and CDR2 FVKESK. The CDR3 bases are TGTGCCAGCAGCCAAGGGTCAGGGACGTGGGGCTACACCTTC. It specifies CASSQGSGTWGYTF.

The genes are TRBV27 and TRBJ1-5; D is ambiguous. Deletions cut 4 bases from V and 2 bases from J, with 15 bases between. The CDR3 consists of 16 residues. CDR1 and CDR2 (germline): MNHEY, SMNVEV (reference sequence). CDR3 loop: CASSYSGEPGNQPQHF. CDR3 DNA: TGTGCCAGCAGTTATTCCGGGGAACCTGGCAATCAGCCCCAGCATTTT.

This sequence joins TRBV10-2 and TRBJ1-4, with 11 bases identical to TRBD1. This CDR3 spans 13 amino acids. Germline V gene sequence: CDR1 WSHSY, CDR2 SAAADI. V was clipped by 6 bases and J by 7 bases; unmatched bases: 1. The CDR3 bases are TGCGCCAGCAGAGGGACAGGGGGTGAAAAACTGTTTTTT. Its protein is CASRGTGGEKLFF.

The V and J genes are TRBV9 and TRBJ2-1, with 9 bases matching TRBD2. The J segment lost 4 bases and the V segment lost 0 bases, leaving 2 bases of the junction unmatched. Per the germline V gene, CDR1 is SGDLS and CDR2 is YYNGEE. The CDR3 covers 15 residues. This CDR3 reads CASSVASGEYNEQFF. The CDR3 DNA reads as TGTGCCAGCAGCGTAGCTAGCGGGGAGTACAATGAGCAGTTCTTC.

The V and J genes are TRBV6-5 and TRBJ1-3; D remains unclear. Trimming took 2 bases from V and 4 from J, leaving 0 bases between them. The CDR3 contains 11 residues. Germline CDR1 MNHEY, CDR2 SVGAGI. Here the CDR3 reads CASSYGNTIYF. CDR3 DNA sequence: TGTGCCAGCAGTTACGGAAACACCATATATTTT.

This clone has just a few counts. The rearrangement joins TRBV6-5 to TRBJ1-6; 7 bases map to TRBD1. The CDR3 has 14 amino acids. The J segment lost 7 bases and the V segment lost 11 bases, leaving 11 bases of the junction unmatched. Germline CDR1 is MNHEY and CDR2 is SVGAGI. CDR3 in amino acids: CAEGGGARNSPLHF. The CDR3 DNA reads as TGTGCCGAGGGAGGGGGCGCGAGAAATTCACCCCTCCACTTT.

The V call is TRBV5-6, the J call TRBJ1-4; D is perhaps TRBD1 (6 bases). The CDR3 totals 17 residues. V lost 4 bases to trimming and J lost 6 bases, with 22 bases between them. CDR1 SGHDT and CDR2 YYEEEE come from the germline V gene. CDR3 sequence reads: CASSLTAAGHSYEKLFF. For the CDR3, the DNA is TGTGCCAGCAGCCTAACCGCGGCGGGACATAGTTATGAAAAACTGTTTTTT.

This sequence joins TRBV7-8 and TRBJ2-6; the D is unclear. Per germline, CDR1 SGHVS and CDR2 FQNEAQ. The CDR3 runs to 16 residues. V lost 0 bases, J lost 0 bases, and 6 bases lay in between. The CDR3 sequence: CASSLASSSGANVLTF. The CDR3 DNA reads TGTGCCAGCAGCTTAGCTTCCAGCTCTGGGGCCAACGTCCTGACTTTC.

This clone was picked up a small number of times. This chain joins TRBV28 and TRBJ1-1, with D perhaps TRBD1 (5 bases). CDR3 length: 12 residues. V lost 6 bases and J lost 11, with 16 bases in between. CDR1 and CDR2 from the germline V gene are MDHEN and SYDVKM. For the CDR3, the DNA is TGTGCCAGCAGCCCTAAGTGGGGGGTGGCTTTCTTT. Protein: CASSPKWGVAFF.

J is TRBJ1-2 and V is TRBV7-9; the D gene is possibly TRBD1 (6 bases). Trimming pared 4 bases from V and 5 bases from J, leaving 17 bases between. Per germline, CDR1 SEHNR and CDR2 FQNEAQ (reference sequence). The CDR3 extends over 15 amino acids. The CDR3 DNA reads TGTGCCAGCAGCTCCCGGACAGAGAGACAATATGGCTACACCTTC. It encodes CASSSRTERQYGYTF.

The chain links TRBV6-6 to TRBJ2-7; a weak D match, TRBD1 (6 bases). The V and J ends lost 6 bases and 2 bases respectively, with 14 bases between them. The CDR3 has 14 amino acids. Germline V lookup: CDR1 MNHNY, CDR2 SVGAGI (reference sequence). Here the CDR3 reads CASREQGGPYEQYF. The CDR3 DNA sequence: TGTGCCAGCAGGGAACAGGGTGGTCCCTACGAGCAGTACTTC.

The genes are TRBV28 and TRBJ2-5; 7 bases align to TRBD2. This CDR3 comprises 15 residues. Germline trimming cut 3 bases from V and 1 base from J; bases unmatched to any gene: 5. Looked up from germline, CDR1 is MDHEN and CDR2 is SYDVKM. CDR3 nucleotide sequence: TGTGCCAGCAGTTTCCTAGCGGAGGGCCAAGAGACCCAGTACTTC. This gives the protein CASSFLAEGQETQYF.